This is a list of T cell receptor beta chains from one sample in a study of blood T cell repertoires in COVID-19. Profiling relied on immunoSEQ multiplex PCR, and the TCRdb table lists in-frame clones only, not all of them. The sample has about 240,000 clones; roughly nine tenths are singletons. The sequenced sample was peripheral blood. The receptors were gathered from a woman between 50 and 59 years old with COVID-19, enrolled during active disease. The CDR3 runs from the conserved cysteine through the conserved F or W.

cdr3_aa j_call v_call cdr3_length
CATRETGDTQGYF TRBJ2-3 TRBV24-1 13
CASSLGYAPNTGELFF TRBJ2-2 TRBV5-5 16
CASSPGLAGVAKNIQYF TRBJ2-4 TRBV5-1 17
CASRGLDNSPLHF TRBJ1-6 TRBV5-1 13
CASLPPGQFYGYTF TRBJ1-2 TRBV2 14
CASSLTGGYGYTF TRBJ1-2 TRBV6-5 13
CASAPRGGLEDDEQFF TRBJ2-1 TRBV12-5 16
CASSHRGQGSAEAFF TRBJ1-1 TRBV14 15
CASSLRDRDYNEQFF TRBJ2-1 TRBV5-5 15
CASSLSKRDVLYTQYF TRBJ2-3 TRBV11-2 16
CAILRGTPGETQYF TRBJ2-5 TRBV6-5 14
CASSRPLRTGGAGANVLTF TRBJ2-6 TRBV6-6 19
CASSLRGRSLDRVAEKLFF TRBJ1-4 TRBV5-1 19
CASSERGQVVAQTATQYF TRBJ2-5 TRBV2 18
CSVESQEPGQTYNEQFF TRBJ2-1 TRBV29-1 17
CASSFDERGYTF TRBJ1-2 TRBV7-2 12
CASSPQGALRGYTF TRBJ1-2 TRBV14 14
CASSLRVGTEAFF TRBJ1-1 TRBV7-9 13
CASSTDTYGYTF TRBJ1-2 TRBV28 12
CATSDLRTGGNNEQFF TRBJ2-1 TRBV24-1 16
CASSLTGVNSYNSPLHF TRBJ1-6 TRBV11-2 17
CASIGQGKGKLFF TRBJ1-4 TRBV28 13
CASSFSDNEKLFF TRBJ1-4 TRBV12-3/TRBV12-4 13
CASRNRGTNTGELFF TRBJ2-2 TRBV19 15
CATSRGLAGRETQYF TRBJ2-5 TRBV24-1 15
CASSIQGPSGNSPLHF TRBJ1-6 TRBV28 16
CATKGSQGETQYF TRBJ2-5 TRBV24-1 13
CASSSSPPGLGETQYF TRBJ2-5 TRBV7-6 16
CASSSGEDTQYF TRBJ2-3 TRBV5-6 12
CAISPEQPQHF TRBJ1-5 TRBV10-3 11
CASSPPQDPSTRQPQHF TRBJ1-5 TRBV6-2/TRBV6-3 17
CASSQGEASGGLNTDTQYF TRBJ2-3 TRBV4-2 19
CASSLTGGRDEKLFF TRBJ1-4 TRBV5-8 15
CASSPWGGSGYTF TRBJ1-2 TRBV5-4 13
CASSEWRFGELFF TRBJ2-2 TRBV10-1 13
CATGGTTSSYNEQFF TRBJ2-1 TRBV15 15
CASSHQTSGGSYEQYF TRBJ2-7 TRBV5-1 16
CATRDSGSNQPQHF TRBJ1-5 TRBV24-1 14
CASSLREDQYF TRBJ2-5 TRBV28 11
CASSARTGGLTEAFF TRBJ1-1 TRBV19 15
CASIPLGGTLNYGYTF TRBJ1-2 TRBV28 16
CASLAGEALNGYTF TRBJ1-2 TRBV28 14
CASSFGTGDQPQHF TRBJ1-5 TRBV5-6 14
CASWGGGELFF TRBJ2-2 TRBV28 11
CASRGRQGATEAFF TRBJ1-1 TRBV28 14
CASSQDTGEAFF TRBJ1-1 TRBV4-1 12
CASSLSQRFFTGELFF TRBJ2-2 TRBV5-8 16
CASSAWGGGLVNEQFF TRBJ2-1 TRBV19 16
CASSHQRGPLQETQYF TRBJ2-5 TRBV3-1/TRBV3-2 16
CASSRTVANQPQHF TRBJ1-5 TRBV3-1/TRBV3-2 14
CASSWGGSDTEAFF TRBJ1-1 TRBV5-1 14
CASSYGGVDTQYF TRBJ2-3 TRBV6-5 13
CASTLTGDGNTIYF TRBJ1-3 TRBV6-6 14
CASSLLGTNYNEQFF TRBJ2-1 TRBV27 15
CASSLGLLQETQYF TRBJ2-5 TRBV11-2 14